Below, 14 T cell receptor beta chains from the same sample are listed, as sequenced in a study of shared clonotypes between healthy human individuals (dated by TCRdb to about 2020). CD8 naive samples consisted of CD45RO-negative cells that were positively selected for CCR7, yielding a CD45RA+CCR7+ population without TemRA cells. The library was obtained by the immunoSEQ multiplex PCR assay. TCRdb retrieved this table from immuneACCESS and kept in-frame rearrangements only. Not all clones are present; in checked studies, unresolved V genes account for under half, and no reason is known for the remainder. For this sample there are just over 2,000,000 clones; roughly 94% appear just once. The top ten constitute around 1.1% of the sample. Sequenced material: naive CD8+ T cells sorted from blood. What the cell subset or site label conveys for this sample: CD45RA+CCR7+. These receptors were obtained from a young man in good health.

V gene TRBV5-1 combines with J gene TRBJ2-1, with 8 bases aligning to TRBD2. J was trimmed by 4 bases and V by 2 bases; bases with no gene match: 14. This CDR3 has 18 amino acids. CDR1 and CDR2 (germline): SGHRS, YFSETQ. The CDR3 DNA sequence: TGCGCCAGCAGCTTCCGTCCCATGGAGCGGGAGCGATACAATGAGCAGTTCTTC. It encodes CASSFRPMERERYNEQFF.

The CDR3 DNA sequence: TGTGCCAGCAGTGAAGCGGTTCGGGGCTATGGCTACACCTTC. Translating gives CASSEAVRGYGYTF. The V and J genes are TRBV6-1 and TRBJ1-2, with D unresolved. The CDR3 spans 14 residues. CDR1 is MNHNS and CDR2 is SASEGT in the germline V gene. Trimming pared 0 bases from V and 4 bases from J, leaving 9 bases between.

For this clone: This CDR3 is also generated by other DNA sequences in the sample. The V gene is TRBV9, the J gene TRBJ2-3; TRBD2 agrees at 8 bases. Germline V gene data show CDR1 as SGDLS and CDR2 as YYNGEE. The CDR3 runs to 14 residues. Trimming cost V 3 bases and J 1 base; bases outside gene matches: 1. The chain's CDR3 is CASSGSGGTDTQYF. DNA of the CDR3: TGTGCCAGCAGCGGTAGCGGGGGCACAGATACGCAGTATTTT.

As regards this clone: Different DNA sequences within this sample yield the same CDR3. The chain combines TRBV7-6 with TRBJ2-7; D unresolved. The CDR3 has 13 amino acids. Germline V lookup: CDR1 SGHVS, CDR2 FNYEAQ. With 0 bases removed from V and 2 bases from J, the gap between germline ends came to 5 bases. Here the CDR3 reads CASSLAGAYEQYF. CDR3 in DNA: TGTGCCAGCAGCTTAGCAGGAGCCTACGAGCAGTACTTC.

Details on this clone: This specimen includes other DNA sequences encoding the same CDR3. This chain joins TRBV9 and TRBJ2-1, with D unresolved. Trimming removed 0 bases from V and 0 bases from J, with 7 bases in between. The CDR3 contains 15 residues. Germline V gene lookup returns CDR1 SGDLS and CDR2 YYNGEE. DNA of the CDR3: TGTGCCAGCAGCGTAGGGACGAGCTCCTACAATGAGCAGTTCTTC. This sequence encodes CASSVGTSSYNEQFF.

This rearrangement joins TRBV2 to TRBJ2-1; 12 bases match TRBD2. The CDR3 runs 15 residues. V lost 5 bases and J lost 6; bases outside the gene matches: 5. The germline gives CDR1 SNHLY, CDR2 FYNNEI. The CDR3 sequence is CASSSGLAGANEQFF. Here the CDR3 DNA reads TGTGCCAGCAGTTCGGGACTAGCGGGTGCCAATGAGCAGTTCTTC.

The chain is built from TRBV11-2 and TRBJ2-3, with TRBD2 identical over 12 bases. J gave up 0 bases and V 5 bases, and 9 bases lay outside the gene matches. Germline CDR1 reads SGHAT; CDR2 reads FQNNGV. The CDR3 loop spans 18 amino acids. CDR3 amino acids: CASSLGLAGATSTDTQYF. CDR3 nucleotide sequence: TGTGCCAGCAGCCTGGGACTAGCGGGCGCAACTAGCACAGATACGCAGTATTTT.

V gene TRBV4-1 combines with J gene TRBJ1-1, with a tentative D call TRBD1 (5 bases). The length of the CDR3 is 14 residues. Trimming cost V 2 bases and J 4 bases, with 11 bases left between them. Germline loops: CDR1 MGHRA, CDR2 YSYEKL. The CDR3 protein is CASSQSRAGTEAFF. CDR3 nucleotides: TGCGCCAGCAGCCAATCCAGGGCTGGCACTGAAGCTTTCTTT.

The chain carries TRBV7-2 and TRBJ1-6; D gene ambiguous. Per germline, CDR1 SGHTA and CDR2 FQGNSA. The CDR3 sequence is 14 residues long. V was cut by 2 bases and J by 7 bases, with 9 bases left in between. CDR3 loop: CASSLPARNSPLHF. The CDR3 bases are TGTGCCAGCAGCTTACCCGCTCGAAATTCACCCCTCCACTTT.

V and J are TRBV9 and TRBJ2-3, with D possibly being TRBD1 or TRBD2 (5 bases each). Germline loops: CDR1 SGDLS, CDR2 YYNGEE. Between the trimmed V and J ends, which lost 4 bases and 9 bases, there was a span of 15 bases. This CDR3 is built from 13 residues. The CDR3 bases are TGTGCCAGCAGCCTCGGGACGGCATACACGCAGTATTTT. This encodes CASSLGTAYTQYF.

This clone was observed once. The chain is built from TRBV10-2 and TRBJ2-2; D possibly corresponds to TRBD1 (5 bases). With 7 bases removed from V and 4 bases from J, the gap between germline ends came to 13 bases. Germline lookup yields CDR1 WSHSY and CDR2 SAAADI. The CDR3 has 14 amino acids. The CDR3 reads CASTQRQTTGELFF. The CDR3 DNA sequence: TGCGCCAGCACTCAACGACAGACCACCGGGGAGCTGTTTTTT.

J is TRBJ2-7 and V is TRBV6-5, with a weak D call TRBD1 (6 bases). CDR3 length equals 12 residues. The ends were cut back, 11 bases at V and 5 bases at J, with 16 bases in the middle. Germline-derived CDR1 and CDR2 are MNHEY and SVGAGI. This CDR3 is CACTSGEDEQYF. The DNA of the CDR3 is TGTGCCTGCACTTCAGGGGAAGACGAGCAGTACTTC.

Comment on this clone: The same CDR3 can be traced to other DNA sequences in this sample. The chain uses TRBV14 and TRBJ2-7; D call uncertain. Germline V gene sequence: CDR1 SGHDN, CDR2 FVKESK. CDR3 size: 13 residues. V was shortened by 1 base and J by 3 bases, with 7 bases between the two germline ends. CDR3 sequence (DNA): TGTGCCAGCAGCCAAGCGGCTAGCTACGAGCAGTACTTC. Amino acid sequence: CASSQAASYEQYF.

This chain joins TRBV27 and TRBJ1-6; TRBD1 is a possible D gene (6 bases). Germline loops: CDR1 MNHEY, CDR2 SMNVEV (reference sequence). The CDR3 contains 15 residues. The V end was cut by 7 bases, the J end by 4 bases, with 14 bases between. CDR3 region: CASIFLDRYNSPLHF. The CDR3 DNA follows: TGTGCCAGCATTTTTTTGGACAGATATAATTCACCCCTCCACTTT.